The T cell receptor beta chain under discussion was sequenced for a study of cytomegalovirus exposure and HLA in healthy donors. V lost 7 bases and J lost 3, with 10 bases in between. In germline, CDR1 is SGHTA, CDR2 FQGNSA. The CDR3 consists of 12 residues. The PCR had 60 Vbeta and 13 Jbeta primers. This table comes from immunoSEQ multiplex PCR, and its TCRdb copy is limited to in-frame clones, with some not included. This table has fewer than 250,000 clones, more than 75% appearing once. The receptor was derived from a human donor in good health. The chain uses TRBV7-2 and TRBJ2-7, with D possibly TRBD2 on 5 matching bases. Sample: PBMCs. The CDR3 loop is CASTYGVYEQYF. For the CDR3, the DNA is TGTGCCAGCACCTACGGGGTCTACGAGCAGTACTTC.